This T cell receptor beta chain was captured by sequencing in a study of Ad26.COV2.S vaccination and SARS-CoV-2 variants. The repertoire was sequenced with immunoSEQ multiplex PCR; TCRdb's copy has only in-frame clones and lacks some. The sample contains 300,000 to 450,000 clones, roughly 81% of which appear only once. Treatment defined: about 20 received Ad26.COV2.S at low or high dose, single or two shots; several received placebo; per-sample allocation not given. Samples were taken on day 63 after the first vaccine or placebo injection. SARS-CoV-2 spike from the Wuhan strain was encoded by the vaccine, an Ad26 vector. The input for sequencing was peripheral blood, taken in a trial of Ad26.COV2.S vaccine versus placebo. The clonotype originates from a person between 18 and 60 years old who received the Ad26.COV2.S COVID-19 vaccine or a placebo.

The CDR3: CASSPRTGGGSYNEQFF. The CDR3 DNA reads TGTGCCAGCAGCCCCCGGACAGGGGGGGGTTCCTACAATGAGCAGTTCTTC. The chain carries TRBV7-8 and TRBJ2-1; 10 bases are shared with TRBD1. The CDR3 loop spans 17 amino acids. Germline V gene sequence: CDR1 SGHVS, CDR2 FQNEAQ. V was clipped by 5 bases and J by 1 base; unmatched bases: 8.